Below are 25 T cell receptor beta chains sequenced from a single sample in a study of early T cells in non-severe SARS-CoV-2 infection. TCRdb reprocessed the 5' RACE reads via MiXCR and lists one record per CDR3 protein. This sample carries roughly 34,000 distinct CDR3 sequences, roughly 4.2% of them seen once, and the ten largest clones take over 5%. Sequencing input: whole blood. The receptors come from an adult who was a healthcare worker with PCR-confirmed SARS-CoV-2 infection or an uninfected control (not recorded which).

This clonotype came up many times. V usage is TRBV5-1 and J usage is TRBJ1-1, with D possibly TRBD1 on 5 matching bases. The V end lost 3 bases, the J end lost 3 bases, and 15 bases lay between the germline ends. The V gene's germline CDR1 is SGHRS and CDR2 YFSETQ. This CDR3 contains 15 residues. The CDR3 DNA reads as TGCGCCAGCAGCTGGGGACTCAAGGAGGACACTGAAGCTTTCTTT. It codes for CASSWGLKEDTEAFF. The full variable domain, with the rest looked up from reference TRBV5-1 and TRBJ1-1, is KAGVTQTPRYLIKTRGQQVTLSCSPISGHRSVSWYQQTPGQGLQFLFEYFSETQRNKGNFPGRFSGRQFSNSRSEMNVSTLELGDSALYLCASSWGLKEDTEAFFGQGTRLTVV.

Ten or more counts support this clonotype. The rearrangement links TRBV25-1 to TRBJ2-1; perhaps TRBD2 as D (5 bases). This CDR3 contains 15 residues. V dropped 2 bases and J dropped 5 bases, with 13 bases sitting between them. Germline V CDR1 and CDR2: MGHDK, SYGVNS. DNA for the CDR3: TGTGCCAGCAGTGAACCCGGAGGAAAAAACAATGAGCAGTTCTTC. This encodes CASSEPGGKNNEQFF.

This clonotype appeared many times. CDR3 DNA: TGCAGTGCTAGGGAGGCCAGGACAAATGAAAAACTGTTTTTT. Protein sequence: CSAREARTNEKLFF. The chain couples TRBV20-1 to TRBJ1-4, with a tentative D call TRBD1 (5 bases). CDR1 and CDR2 from the germline V gene are DFQATT and SNEGSKA (reference sequence). With 3 bases removed from V and 5 bases from J, the gap between germline ends came to 13 bases. This CDR3 is 14 amino acids long.

This clonotype was observed at least ten times. The chain has TRBV5-4 and TRBJ1-1, with 11 bases identical to TRBD1. This CDR3 has 16 amino acids. Germline lookup yields CDR1 SGHNT and CDR2 YYREEE (reference sequence). V shed 0 bases and J 5 bases; nucleotides not matched to a gene: 6. DNA for the CDR3: TGTGCCAGCAGCTTGGGAAGAGGGACAGGGGGAACTGAAGCTTTCTTT. It yields the protein CASSLGRGTGGTEAFF.

This clonotype was seen many times. The chain links TRBV6-6 to TRBJ2-2; 8 nucleotides match TRBD2. J gave up 1 base and V 5 bases, and 6 bases lay outside the gene matches. The V gene's germline CDR1 is MNHNY and CDR2 SVGAGI (reference sequence). This CDR3 is 16 amino acids long. CDR3 DNA: TGTGCCAGCAGTGATGCGGGGGGCGGGAACACCGGGGAGCTGTTTTTT. Its translation: CASSDAGGGNTGELFF.

There are many counts of this clonotype. This sequence joins TRBV27 and TRBJ2-7; D perhaps matches TRBD2 (7 bases). CDR1 and CDR2 from the germline V gene are MNHEY and SMNVEV (reference sequence). V lost 5 bases to trimming and J lost 3 bases, with 17 bases between them. The CDR3 is 15 amino acids. The CDR3 nucleotides are TGTGCCAGCAGTCTATTCGGGGGGCGCCTCTACGAGCAGTACTTC. This encodes CASSLFGGRLYEQYF.

This clonotype was seen ten or more times. The rearrangement links TRBV27 to TRBJ2-7; a weak D match, TRBD2 (6 bases). The V and J ends lost 4 bases and 5 bases respectively, with 12 bases between them. CDR1 MNHEY and CDR2 SMNVEV come from the germline V gene (reference sequence). CDR3 length: 13 amino acids. CDR3 DNA: TGTGCCAGCAGTTCCGGGAGAGTCAACGAGCAGTACTTC. Amino acids: CASSSGRVNEQYF.

This clonotype was seen ten or more times. The rearrangement uses TRBV18 and TRBJ2-7; 8 nucleotides line up with TRBD2. CDR1 and CDR2 (germline): KGHSH, LQKENI. Germline trimming cut 2 bases from V and 2 bases from J; bases unmatched to any gene: 11. The CDR3 totals 17 residues. CDR3 sequence: CASSPGSSGSFAYEQYF. CDR3 DNA sequence: TGTGCCAGCTCACCAGGGTCCAGCGGGAGTTTTGCCTACGAGCAGTACTTC.

This clonotype has only a few counts. The genes are TRBV7-9 and TRBJ2-7; D possibly matches TRBD1 or TRBD2 (5 bases each). Germline assignment: CDR1 SEHNR and CDR2 FQNEAQ (reference sequence). CDR3 length: 13 residues. V lost 5 bases, J lost 2 bases, and 10 bases lay in between. CDR3 nucleotides: TGTGCCAGCAGCGGGGACGTTGCCTACGAGCAGTACTTC. This translates into CASSGDVAYEQYF.

This clonotype has more than one count but fewer than ten. CDR3 DNA: TGTGCCTGGACGGGACAGGGGAATTCACCCCTCCACTTT. Translated, it gives CAWTGQGNSPLHF. The rearrangement joins TRBV30 to TRBJ1-6, with 10 bases identical to TRBD1. The CDR3 is 13 amino acids. Unmatched junction bases numbered 1, after V lost 4 bases and J lost 7 bases. The germline V gene encodes CDR1 GTSNPN and CDR2 SVGIG (reference sequence). The variable domain in full, completed from reference TRBV30 and TRBJ1-6, reads SQTIHQWPATLVQPVGSPLSLECTVEGTSNPNLYWYRQAAGRGLQLLFYSVGIGQISSEVPQNLSASRPQDRQFILSSKKLLLSDSGFYLCAWTGQGNSPLHFGNGTRLTVT.

This clonotype came up many times. The rearrangement uses TRBV10-3 and TRBJ1-1; 8 positions agree with TRBD1. The CDR3 covers 15 residues. Trimming cost V 4 bases and J 4 bases; bases outside gene matches: 8. In germline, CDR1 is ENHRY, CDR2 SYGVKD. CDR3 region: CAISGTGRGSTEAFF. The DNA for the CDR3 is TGTGCCATCAGTGGGACAGGGCGTGGAAGCACTGAAGCTTTCTTT.

This clonotype was recorded many times. The chain links TRBV27 to TRBJ2-1; 12 bases match TRBD2. Germline V gives CDR1 MNHEY, CDR2 SMNVEV (reference sequence). The J segment lost 6 bases and the V segment lost 3 bases, leaving 9 bases of the junction unmatched. The CDR3 is 17 residues long. The CDR3 loop is CASSFPGLAGPGNEQFF. The CDR3 nucleotides read TGTGCCAGCAGTTTCCCAGGACTAGCGGGGCCCGGCAATGAGCAGTTCTTC.

This clonotype was recorded a few times. V usage is TRBV10-3 and J usage is TRBJ2-7, with unresolved D. V was clipped by 0 bases and J by 0 bases, with 12 bases between them. Per the germline V gene, CDR1 is ENHRY and CDR2 is SYGVKD. This CDR3 is 16 amino acids long. The CDR3 sequence is CAISESRVGNSYEQYF. The CDR3 DNA sequence: TGTGCCATCAGTGAGTCTAGGGTGGGCAACTCCTACGAGCAGTACTTC.

This clonotype was seen at least ten times. J is TRBJ1-1 and V is TRBV18; D is unresolved. The CDR3 length is 11 residues. V was trimmed by 8 bases and J by 0 bases, leaving 4 bases between them. Per the germline V gene, CDR1 is KGHSH and CDR2 is LQKENI. In DNA, the CDR3 is TGTGCCAGCCACATGAACACTGAAGCTTTCTTT. Protein: CASHMNTEAFF.

This clonotype was seen a few times. The chain recombines TRBV7-8 with TRBJ2-7; possible D gene TRBD1, 5 bases. Trimming left V 7 bases short and J 4 bases short, with 14 bases between. The CDR3 spans 13 residues. The germline V gene encodes CDR1 SGHVS and CDR2 FQNEAQ. The CDR3: CASMPTATYEQYF. The CDR3 nucleotides are TGTGCCAGCATGCCGACAGCGACTTACGAGCAGTACTTC.

This clonotype was counted ten times or more. J is TRBJ1-6 and V is TRBV14; possibly TRBD1 for D (6 bases). Per the germline V gene, CDR1 is SGHDN and CDR2 is FVKESK. CDR3 length: 15 residues. The ends were cut back, 2 bases at V and 5 bases at J, with 10 bases in the middle. The chain's CDR3 is CASSQTRTDNSPLHF. The DNA for the CDR3 is TGTGCCAGCAGCCAAACCCGGACAGATAATTCACCCCTCCACTTT.

This clonotype occurred many times. CDR3 residues: CASSFEVIGELFF. CDR3 coding DNA: TGTGCCAGCAGTTTTGAGGTTATCGGTGAGCTGTTTTTT. This chain links TRBV12-3 or TRBV12-4 with TRBJ2-2; D is ambiguous. The CDR3 consists of 13 residues. Trimming removed 3 bases from V and 11 bases from J, with 13 bases in between.

This clonotype was counted at least ten times. This chain uses TRBV7-9 with TRBJ2-5; tentatively, D is TRBD1 (7 bases). This CDR3 is built from 14 residues. V lost 5 bases and J 5 bases, leaving 15 bases between the germline ends. The germline gives CDR1 SEHNR, CDR2 FQNEAQ (reference sequence). CDR3 coding DNA: TGTGCCAGCAGCGTACAGGGGACTCACGAGACCCAGTACTTC. As protein: CASSVQGTHETQYF.

This clonotype was observed many times. The chain uses TRBV20-1 and TRBJ2-5; D unresolved. Germline-derived CDR1 and CDR2 are DFQATT and SNEGSKA (reference sequence). This CDR3 spans 13 amino acids. V was clipped by 0 bases and J by 0 bases, with 5 bases between them. Written as DNA, the CDR3 is TGCAGTGCTAGAGATAACTACCAAGAGACCCAGTACTTC. Translating gives CSARDNYQETQYF.

This clonotype was found many times. This chain connects TRBV6-6 to TRBJ2-1, with a tentative D call TRBD2 (6 bases). Germline V lookup: CDR1 MNHNY, CDR2 SVGAGI (reference sequence). Trimming took 5 bases from V and 0 from J, leaving 17 bases between them. The CDR3 covers 17 residues. The DNA of the CDR3 is TGTGCCAGCAGTGACACACTAGCACCCTCCTCCTACAATGAGCAGTTCTTC. Its translation is CASSDTLAPSSYNEQFF.

This clonotype was seen ten or more times. The rearrangement links TRBV10-3 to TRBJ2-1; D is uncertain. The V gene's germline CDR1 is ENHRY and CDR2 SYGVKD. This CDR3 region has 14 residues. Between the trimmed V and J ends, which lost 4 bases and 5 bases, there was a span of 12 bases. The CDR3 loop is CAISAQVPDNEQFF. CDR3 coding DNA: TGTGCCATCAGTGCCCAGGTACCGGACAATGAGCAGTTCTTC.

This clonotype came up many times. The rearrangement uses TRBV30 and TRBJ2-5; TRBD2 is a possible D gene (6 bases). This CDR3 contains 13 residues. Trimming left V 0 bases short and J 2 bases short, with 7 bases between. CDR1 and CDR2 (germline): GTSNPN, SVGIG (reference sequence). The CDR3 DNA sequence: TGTGCCTGGAGTGTGGCGGGGCAAGAGACCCAGTACTTC. Protein sequence: CAWSVAGQETQYF.

Many counts were recorded for this clonotype. J is TRBJ2-6 and V is TRBV4-3; D call uncertain. The CDR3 is 17 amino acids. The V gene lost 0 bases and the J gene lost 1 base, with 10 bases spanning the gap. Germline CDR1 is LGHNA and CDR2 is YSLEER. The CDR3 DNA follows: TGCGCCAGCAGCCAAGAAGGCGGAACGTCTGGGGCCAACGTCCTGACTTTC. It codes for CASSQEGGTSGANVLTF.

This clonotype was detected many times. The gene calls are TRBV15 and TRBJ2-3; 8 bases map to TRBD1. The CDR3 spans 16 residues. J lost 5 bases, V lost 1 base, and 8 bases had no gene match. Germline CDR1 LNHNV, CDR2 YYDKDF (reference sequence). CDR3: CATSRGGAGGVDTQYF. The CDR3 DNA sequence: TGTGCCACCAGCAGAGGAGGGGCAGGGGGCGTAGATACGCAGTATTTT.

Many counts were recorded for this clonotype. The rearrangement links TRBV11-2 to TRBJ2-1; D gene ambiguous. V was pared by 0 bases and J by 6 bases, with 3 bases between. The CDR3 runs 12 residues. Germline CDR1 reads SGHAT; CDR2 reads FQNNGV. CDR3 DNA: TGTGCCAGCAGCTTAGATACCAATGAGCAGTTCTTC. The encoded protein is CASSLDTNEQFF.